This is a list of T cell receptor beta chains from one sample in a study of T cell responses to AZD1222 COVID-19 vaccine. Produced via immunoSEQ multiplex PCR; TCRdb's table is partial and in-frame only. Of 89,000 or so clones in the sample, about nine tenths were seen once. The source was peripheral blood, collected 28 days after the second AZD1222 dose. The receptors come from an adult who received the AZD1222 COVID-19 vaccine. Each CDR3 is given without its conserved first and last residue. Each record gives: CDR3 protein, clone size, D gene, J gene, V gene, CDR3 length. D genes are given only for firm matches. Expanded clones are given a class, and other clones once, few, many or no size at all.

CDR3aa: ASSLGAGMNTEAF
abundance: -
d_gene: -
j_gene: TRBJ1-1
v_gene: TRBV7-9
len: 13

CDR3aa: ASSLRDRDEKLF
abundance: -
d_gene: TRBD1
j_gene: TRBJ1-4
v_gene: TRBV4-1
len: 12

CDR3aa: ASSGGSRETQY
abundance: -
d_gene: -
j_gene: TRBJ2-5
v_gene: TRBV9
len: 11

CDR3aa: ASSPFLSNEKLF
abundance: -
d_gene: -
j_gene: TRBJ1-4
v_gene: TRBV6-5
len: 12

CDR3aa: ASSFGIDRVGTEAF
abundance: -
d_gene: TRBD1
j_gene: TRBJ1-1
v_gene: TRBV6-6
len: 14

CDR3aa: ASSQQTSGSYNEQF
abundance: -
d_gene: TRBD2
j_gene: TRBJ2-1
v_gene: TRBV4-2
len: 14

CDR3aa: ASSPVIGRLAKNIQY
abundance: -
d_gene: -
j_gene: TRBJ2-4
v_gene: TRBV28
len: 15

CDR3aa: ASSYYESYGYT
abundance: -
d_gene: -
j_gene: TRBJ1-2
v_gene: TRBV6-5
len: 11

CDR3aa: ASSLAGGHNEQF
abundance: -
d_gene: TRBD2
j_gene: TRBJ2-1
v_gene: TRBV7-7
len: 12

CDR3aa: ARQGGSGYT
abundance: -
d_gene: TRBD1
j_gene: TRBJ1-2
v_gene: TRBV2
len: 9

CDR3aa: ASSHQRYMNTEAF
abundance: once
d_gene: -
j_gene: TRBJ1-1
v_gene: TRBV18
len: 13

CDR3aa: SVVGPRQETQY
abundance: -
d_gene: -
j_gene: TRBJ2-5
v_gene: TRBV29-1
len: 11

CDR3aa: ASSQAGTYNEQF
abundance: -
d_gene: -
j_gene: TRBJ2-1
v_gene: TRBV4-1
len: 12

CDR3aa: ASSLGGARGAQETQY
abundance: once
d_gene: TRBD2
j_gene: TRBJ2-5
v_gene: TRBV18
len: 15

CDR3aa: ASSLFGEWGGYQPQH
abundance: -
d_gene: -
j_gene: TRBJ1-5
v_gene: TRBV28
len: 15

CDR3aa: ASSDSEGVDEQF
abundance: medium-sized
d_gene: -
j_gene: TRBJ2-1
v_gene: TRBV6-4
len: 12

CDR3aa: ASSLRSVPAINTDTQY
abundance: -
d_gene: -
j_gene: TRBJ2-3
v_gene: TRBV27
len: 16

CDR3aa: ASSQRREAPLH
abundance: few
d_gene: -
j_gene: TRBJ1-6
v_gene: TRBV3-1/TRBV3-2
len: 11

CDR3aa: ASSQVDQAGGLTDTQY
abundance: -
d_gene: TRBD2
j_gene: TRBJ2-3
v_gene: TRBV4-1
len: 16

CDR3aa: AWSEKGLGKLNEQF
abundance: -
d_gene: TRBD2
j_gene: TRBJ2-1
v_gene: TRBV30
len: 14

CDR3aa: ASSGEGQGARTEAF
abundance: -
d_gene: TRBD1
j_gene: TRBJ1-1
v_gene: TRBV7-9
len: 14

CDR3aa: ASSDDRSPNYGYT
abundance: -
d_gene: -
j_gene: TRBJ1-2
v_gene: TRBV6-1
len: 13

CDR3aa: ASLDRRYGYT
abundance: -
d_gene: -
j_gene: TRBJ1-2
v_gene: TRBV2
len: 10

CDR3aa: ASSLARGSYEQY
abundance: few
d_gene: -
j_gene: TRBJ2-7
v_gene: TRBV6-5
len: 12

CDR3aa: ASSSRNTDTQY
abundance: -
d_gene: -
j_gene: TRBJ2-3
v_gene: TRBV7-3
len: 11

CDR3aa: ASSPVLRETSYNEQF
abundance: -
d_gene: TRBD2
j_gene: TRBJ2-1
v_gene: TRBV7-3
len: 15

CDR3aa: ASSLYGGYGYT
abundance: -
d_gene: -
j_gene: TRBJ1-2
v_gene: TRBV12-3/TRBV12-4
len: 11

CDR3aa: ASSRTKAEPQH
abundance: -
d_gene: -
j_gene: TRBJ1-5
v_gene: TRBV18
len: 11

CDR3aa: ASSLGRQGPYGYT
abundance: -
d_gene: TRBD1
j_gene: TRBJ1-2
v_gene: TRBV11-3
len: 13

CDR3aa: ASSTRDRGIGEAF
abundance: -
d_gene: TRBD1
j_gene: TRBJ1-1
v_gene: TRBV10-1
len: 13

CDR3aa: ASSQTSPVVFYNEQF
abundance: -
d_gene: -
j_gene: TRBJ2-1
v_gene: TRBV4-1
len: 15

CDR3aa: ASSPDRVGSSPLH
abundance: -
d_gene: TRBD1
j_gene: TRBJ1-6
v_gene: TRBV19
len: 13

CDR3aa: ASSLGGPSGAPLH
abundance: -
d_gene: -
j_gene: TRBJ1-6
v_gene: TRBV7-2
len: 13

CDR3aa: ASSLVVAGAYEQY
abundance: -
d_gene: -
j_gene: TRBJ2-7
v_gene: TRBV7-8
len: 13

CDR3aa: ASSLVATGREQY
abundance: -
d_gene: -
j_gene: TRBJ2-7
v_gene: TRBV7-9
len: 12

CDR3aa: ASSLALAEETQY
abundance: -
d_gene: TRBD2
j_gene: TRBJ2-5
v_gene: TRBV5-1
len: 12

CDR3aa: ASSRKRGYEQY
abundance: -
d_gene: -
j_gene: TRBJ2-7
v_gene: TRBV23-1
len: 11

CDR3aa: ASSLGPGTGIGQPQH
abundance: -
d_gene: TRBD1
j_gene: TRBJ1-5
v_gene: TRBV7-8
len: 15

CDR3aa: ASSVVSGGISYNEQF
abundance: few
d_gene: TRBD2
j_gene: TRBJ2-1
v_gene: TRBV9
len: 15

CDR3aa: ASSLGAGRQYGNTIY
abundance: -
d_gene: -
j_gene: TRBJ1-3
v_gene: TRBV5-6
len: 15

CDR3aa: ASGNEDRPYSPLH
abundance: once
d_gene: -
j_gene: TRBJ1-6
v_gene: TRBV5-4
len: 13

CDR3aa: ASSVARTSPRQSQY
abundance: -
d_gene: TRBD2
j_gene: TRBJ2-5
v_gene: TRBV9
len: 14

CDR3aa: ASVKSTYTDTQY
abundance: -
d_gene: -
j_gene: TRBJ2-3
v_gene: TRBV7-2
len: 12

CDR3aa: ASSRAGIGGYEQY
abundance: -
d_gene: -
j_gene: TRBJ2-7
v_gene: TRBV11-2
len: 13

CDR3aa: ASSRDRGYEQY
abundance: once
d_gene: TRBD1
j_gene: TRBJ2-7
v_gene: TRBV7-3
len: 11

CDR3aa: ASRQGQGNYGYT
abundance: -
d_gene: TRBD1
j_gene: TRBJ1-2
v_gene: TRBV6-6
len: 12

CDR3aa: ASSQNGDRLSDSYGYT
abundance: -
d_gene: TRBD1
j_gene: TRBJ1-2
v_gene: TRBV3-1/TRBV3-2
len: 16

CDR3aa: AISDGLGEQF
abundance: -
d_gene: -
j_gene: TRBJ2-1
v_gene: TRBV10-3
len: 10

CDR3aa: ASSPGLPGAF
abundance: -
d_gene: -
j_gene: TRBJ1-1
v_gene: TRBV18
len: 10

CDR3aa: AWSGQGGAEQY
abundance: -
d_gene: -
j_gene: TRBJ2-7
v_gene: TRBV30
len: 11

CDR3aa: ASSLDGNQPQH
abundance: -
d_gene: -
j_gene: TRBJ1-5
v_gene: TRBV5-8
len: 11

CDR3aa: ASSDRGLSGYT
abundance: -
d_gene: TRBD1
j_gene: TRBJ1-2
v_gene: TRBV7-9
len: 11

CDR3aa: ASTGEGFGYT
abundance: -
d_gene: -
j_gene: TRBJ1-2
v_gene: TRBV2
len: 10